This TCR beta chain was recovered during a study of cytomegalovirus exposure and HLA in healthy donors. Study-wide context: A subsequent analysis reported that the roughly 120 validation repertoires were produced on the same platform that had also been used for the roughly 670 first-cohort repertoires.

TCRdb's table, derived via immunoSEQ multiplex PCR, lists solely in-frame clones and lacks some. This table has some 170,000 clones, 85% to 90% appearing once. In the case of this clone: Its specificity is not known.

Study results and caveats: TCR beta chains numbering approximately 150 were designated cytomegalovirus-associated.

The source material was PBMCs. This TCR came from a woman aged 18 to 35 in good health and CMV-seropositive.

The CDR3 reads CASGQGGDEQYF. CDR3 nucleotide sequence: TGTGCCAGCGGTCAGGGGGGCGACGAGCAGTACTTC. This rearrangement joins TRBV9 to TRBJ2-7; D is possibly TRBD1 (7 bases). The CDR3 has 12 residues. V lost 7 bases and J lost 5, with 13 bases in between. CDR1 is SGDLS and CDR2 is YYNGEE in the germline V gene.